Each of the 14 T cell receptor beta chains below was sequenced from the same sample in a study of T cells after yellow fever vaccination. One entry per CDR3 protein, called by TCRdb with MiXCR from the 5' RACE reads. Seen here are more than 15,000 distinct CDR3 sequences, about 4% observed once, and the top ten hold more than 0.35%. The source material was PBMCs, either bulk or a sorted T-cell subset (CD4+, CD8+, memory, or dextramer-sorted; not recorded which), sampled 15 days after the yellow fever booster vaccination. These receptors all stem from a man younger than 40 who received the YFV17D yellow fever vaccine.

By proportion, this clonotype is medium-sized. The chain joins TRBV29-1 to TRBJ2-3, with TRBD1 identical over 10 bases. Germline CDR1 reads SQVTM; CDR2 reads ANQGSEA. The CDR3 runs to 13 residues. V trimming: 7 bases; J trimming: 5 bases; junction bases outside the gene matches: 6. The CDR3: CSGRTGGIDTQYF. CDR3 in DNA: TGCAGCGGAAGGACAGGGGGGATAGATACGCAGTATTTT.

By frequency in the sample, this clonotype is medium-sized. This chain joins TRBV13 and TRBJ2-3, with 7 bases that match TRBD2. V lost 5 bases, J lost 3 bases, and 32 bases stayed unmatched. CDR3 length: 23 residues. The germline gives CDR1 PRHDT, CDR2 FYEKMQ (reference sequence). CDR3 bases: TGTGCCAGCAGCGATCCCTCGGCGGGGGTCTCCCGGGCGAACTCCTTTCGAACAGATACGCAGTATTTT. Translation gives CASSDPSAGVSRANSFRTDTQYF.

This rearrangement joins TRBV20-1 to TRBJ2-3; 8 bases fit TRBD2. CDR1 and CDR2 from the germline V gene are DFQATT and SNEGSKA (reference sequence). Trimming took 6 bases from V and 4 from J; bases not matched to a gene: 12. The CDR3 sequence is 15 residues long. DNA of the CDR3: TGCAGTGCCCCGAAAACGGGGGGGCCGCCAGATACGCAGTATTTT. The encoded protein is CSAPKTGGPPDTQYF.

The sample holds many counts of this clonotype. The genes are TRBV5-6 and TRBJ2-7; D might be TRBD2 (5 bases). Deletions cut 4 bases from V and 5 bases from J, with 13 bases between. The CDR3 extends over 13 amino acids. Germline V gene sequence: CDR1 SGHDT, CDR2 YYEEEE. The CDR3 coding sequence is TGTGCCAGCAGCGGGAGACCTGGGGACGAGCAGTACTTC. Encoded protein: CASSGRPGDEQYF.

Ten or more counts support this clonotype. The J gene is TRBJ2-1, the V gene TRBV20-1; D may be TRBD1 (6 bases). CDR3 length: 15 amino acids. CDR1 is DFQATT and CDR2 is SNEGSKA in the germline V gene (reference sequence). Trimming shortened V by 2 bases and J by 0 bases, and 11 bases separated the two germline ends. CDR3 DNA sequence: TGCAGTGCTAGACCGGGACATATCTCCTACAATGAGCAGTTCTTC. This translates into CSARPGHISYNEQFF.

In its sample, this clonotype was seen many times. The V call is TRBV5-1, the J call TRBJ2-7; D perhaps matches TRBD1 (6 bases). V lost 1 base to trimming and J lost 3 bases, with 14 bases between them. CDR3 size: 15 residues. In germline, CDR1 is SGHRS, CDR2 YFSETQ. The CDR3 coding sequence is TGCGCCAGCAGCTTGAGGTCAGGGGTAGACTACGAGCAGTACTTC. As protein: CASSLRSGVDYEQYF. Filled out from reference TRBV5-1 and TRBJ2-7, the complete variable domain reads KAGVTQTPRYLIKTRGQQVTLSCSPISGHRSVSWYQQTPGQGLQFLFEYFSETQRNKGNFPGRFSGRQFSNSRSEMNVSTLELGDSALYLCASSLRSGVDYEQYFGPGTRLTVT.

This clonotype showed up many times. This chain connects TRBV30 to TRBJ2-3, with D unclear. With 3 bases removed from V and 6 bases from J, the gap between germline ends came to 4 bases. Germline lookup yields CDR1 GTSNPN and CDR2 SVGIG (reference sequence). The CDR3 contains 10 residues. CDR3: CAWRLDTQYF. CDR3 in DNA: TGTGCCTGGAGACTGGATACGCAGTATTTT.

This clonotype was seen ten or more times. The chain carries TRBV20-1 and TRBJ1-2; D is unresolved. This CDR3 contains 11 residues. From germline, CDR1 is DFQATT and CDR2 SNEGSKA (reference sequence). V was trimmed by 5 bases and J by 10 bases, leaving 14 bases between them. This chain's CDR3 is CSAPDQIDYTF. Here the CDR3 DNA reads TGCAGTGCTCCGGACCAAATCGACTACACCTTC.

This clonotype was picked up many times. The rearrangement uses TRBV20-1 and TRBJ2-1, with D unclear. Trimming cost V 0 bases and J 3 bases, with 12 bases left between them. The length of the CDR3 is 15 residues. Looked up from germline, CDR1 is DFQATT and CDR2 is SNEGSKA (reference sequence). The CDR3 here is CSARDSSSNYNEQFF. Written as DNA, the CDR3 is TGCAGTGCTAGAGATTCAAGTAGCAACTACAATGAGCAGTTCTTC.

This clonotype was seen at least ten times. The junction differs from germline at one of its ends, possibly a read error. The gene calls are TRBV7-3 and TRBJ2-3; 7 nucleotides agree with TRBD1. Per the germline V gene, CDR1 is SGHTA and CDR2 is FQGTGA. This CDR3 contains 15 residues. The CDR3 bases are TGTGCCAGCAGCCTAACGACAGGGCGCACAGATACGCAGTATTTT. Amino acid sequence: CASSLTTGRTDTQYF.

This clonotype was seen at least ten times. The J gene is TRBJ2-2, the V gene TRBV5-6, with no clear D. This CDR3 has 12 amino acids. V was pared by 1 base and J by 6 bases, with 4 bases between. Germline CDR1 reads SGHDT; CDR2 reads YYEEEE. The CDR3 coding sequence is TGTGCCAGCAGCTTGTTTCCCGGGGAGCTGTTTTTT. Translating it yields CASSLFPGELFF. Drawing the rest from reference TRBV5-6 and TRBJ2-2, the complete variable domain is DAGVTQSPTHLIKTRGQQVTLRCSPKSGHDTVSWYQQALGQGPQFIFQYYEEEERQRGNFPDRFSGHQFPNYSSELNVNALLLGDSALYLCASSLFPGELFFGEGSRLTVL.

The sample holds many counts of this clonotype. The chain carries TRBV20-1 and TRBJ2-1, with no clear D. V shed 0 bases and J shed 9 bases, with 15 bases lying between them. Germline assignment: CDR1 DFQATT and CDR2 SNEGSKA (reference sequence). The CDR3 spans 14 residues. The CDR3 sequence is CSARDLPRLFEQFF. As DNA, the CDR3 is TGCAGTGCTAGAGATCTACCCCGACTGTTTGAGCAGTTCTTC.

This clonotype was recorded at least ten times. The V and J genes are TRBV7-9 and TRBJ2-1; 13 bases align to TRBD2. The germline V gene has CDR1 SEHNR and CDR2 FQNEAQ (reference sequence). Germline trimming cut 5 bases from V and 0 bases from J; bases unmatched to any gene: 4. This CDR3 region has 17 residues. DNA for the CDR3: TGTGCCAGCAGCCCAGGGACTAGCGGGATCTCCTACAATGAGCAGTTCTTC. Translation gives CASSPGTSGISYNEQFF.

This clonotype was counted at least ten times. The gene calls are TRBV7-2 and TRBJ2-1, with D perhaps matching TRBD2 (6 bases). Germline-derived CDR1 and CDR2 are SGHTA and FQGNSA. The CDR3 spans 16 residues. Between the trimmed V and J ends, which lost 5 bases and 4 bases, there was a span of 18 bases. This CDR3 reads CASSHDGSFRYNEQFF. The CDR3 region has the DNA TGTGCCAGCAGCCACGACGGGAGTTTTAGATACAATGAGCAGTTCTTC.